Sequencing of this T cell receptor (beta chain) was carried out in a study of blood T cell repertoires in COVID-19. Assay used: immunoSEQ multiplex PCR; TCRdb lists only in-frame clones, some missing. The sample has fewer than 250,000 clones, approximately 85% seen once; the top ten hold 9.1%. The sequence derives from a woman in her forties or fifties with acute COVID-19. Material for sequencing was PBMCs or T cells enriched from blood (not recorded which).

In DNA, the CDR3 is TGTGCCAGCAGCCCAGAATCCAGCGGGGGCTCCCAGGGTCAGTATTTT. This sequence encodes CASSPESSGGSQGQYF. The gene calls are TRBV5-4 and TRBJ2-3, with 8 nucleotides matching TRBD2. The CDR3 covers 16 residues. Germline CDR1 is SGHNT and CDR2 is YYREEE (reference sequence). Trimming at V came to 4 bases and at J to 12 bases, leaving 19 bases not matched to a gene.